The rows below give T cell receptor beta chains drawn from one sample of a study of PD-1 blockade in mismatch repair-deficient tumors. TCRdb keeps only in-frame clones here, not all; method: immunoSEQ multiplex PCR. This table holds some 84,000 clones, about 85% found once. This specimen consisted of peripheral blood, obtained 12 weeks after starting pembrolizumab. The receptors were gathered from an adult with mismatch repair-deficient cancer. CDR3s include the opening cysteine and the closing phenylalanine or tryptophan. Fields, in order: CDR3 protein, CDR3 length, V gene, J gene.

CDR3 protein: CASSVGTWEKLFF; CDR3 length: 13; V gene: TRBV25-1; J gene: TRBJ1-4
CDR3 protein: CASSWGVQGREGYTF; CDR3 length: 15; V gene: TRBV5-8; J gene: TRBJ1-2
CDR3 protein: CAISDLQSTDTQYF; CDR3 length: 14; V gene: TRBV10-3; J gene: TRBJ2-3
CDR3 protein: CASSQRGRAADTQYF; CDR3 length: 15; V gene: TRBV27; J gene: TRBJ2-3
CDR3 protein: CASSSLNTGELFF; CDR3 length: 13; V gene: TRBV11-1; J gene: TRBJ2-2
CDR3 protein: CASSYPNGRANNEQFF; CDR3 length: 16; V gene: TRBV7-8; J gene: TRBJ2-1
CDR3 protein: CASSFRPSPRQGEQYF; CDR3 length: 16; V gene: TRBV27; J gene: TRBJ2-7
CDR3 protein: CASSEGLAETYEQYF; CDR3 length: 15; V gene: TRBV6-1; J gene: TRBJ2-7
CDR3 protein: CASSSSGRGYNEQFF; CDR3 length: 15; V gene: TRBV7-8; J gene: TRBJ2-1
CDR3 protein: CASSGQYNEQFF; CDR3 length: 12; V gene: TRBV6-1; J gene: TRBJ2-1
CDR3 protein: CASSPLPDRDTGELFF; CDR3 length: 16; V gene: TRBV4-1; J gene: TRBJ2-2
CDR3 protein: CASSPTETNEQFF; CDR3 length: 13; V gene: TRBV18; J gene: TRBJ2-1
CDR3 protein: CASSLGTTVGNEQYF; CDR3 length: 15; V gene: TRBV11-3; J gene: TRBJ2-7
CDR3 protein: CASSPSGNTDIQYF; CDR3 length: 14; V gene: TRBV7-9; J gene: TRBJ2-4
CDR3 protein: CSVNPGQGGSGELFF; CDR3 length: 15; V gene: TRBV29-1; J gene: TRBJ2-2
CDR3 protein: CASSFRHLNNEQFF; CDR3 length: 14; V gene: TRBV5-6; J gene: TRBJ2-1
CDR3 protein: CASADTGILYGYTF; CDR3 length: 14; V gene: TRBV19; J gene: TRBJ1-2
CDR3 protein: CASSQDPGWTSTMKQFF; CDR3 length: 17; V gene: TRBV14; J gene: TRBJ2-1
CDR3 protein: CASSIEAGNTGELFF; CDR3 length: 15; V gene: TRBV19; J gene: TRBJ2-2
CDR3 protein: CASSETASGTYEQYF; CDR3 length: 15; V gene: TRBV19; J gene: TRBJ2-7
CDR3 protein: CASSIGREAETQYF; CDR3 length: 14; V gene: TRBV19; J gene: TRBJ2-5
CDR3 protein: CASSVQEFGGYTF; CDR3 length: 13; V gene: TRBV9; J gene: TRBJ1-2
CDR3 protein: CASSPTVPYEQYF; CDR3 length: 13; V gene: TRBV11-3; J gene: TRBJ2-7
CDR3 protein: CASSPRLDQYF; CDR3 length: 11; V gene: TRBV7-6; J gene: TRBJ2-5
CDR3 protein: CSVDKGRPYGYTF; CDR3 length: 13; V gene: TRBV29-1; J gene: TRBJ1-2
CDR3 protein: CASSQDSYDTQYF; CDR3 length: 13; V gene: TRBV4-2; J gene: TRBJ2-3
CDR3 protein: CASSFGTSGYEQYF; CDR3 length: 14; V gene: TRBV5-6; J gene: TRBJ2-7
CDR3 protein: CSAAGSGNKPYNEQFF; CDR3 length: 16; V gene: TRBV29-1; J gene: TRBJ2-1
CDR3 protein: CAIKTPGQGGYNEQFF; CDR3 length: 16; V gene: TRBV10-3; J gene: TRBJ2-1
CDR3 protein: CASSWKTQGYTGELFF; CDR3 length: 16; V gene: TRBV11-2; J gene: TRBJ2-2
CDR3 protein: CASSAALDGTQYF; CDR3 length: 13; V gene: TRBV7-3; J gene: TRBJ2-3
CDR3 protein: CASSYSDSPQETQYF; CDR3 length: 15; V gene: TRBV6-5; J gene: TRBJ2-5
CDR3 protein: CSVGMGRATEAFF; CDR3 length: 13; V gene: TRBV29-1; J gene: TRBJ1-1
CDR3 protein: CASSLGLVETQYF; CDR3 length: 13; V gene: TRBV5-4; J gene: TRBJ2-5
CDR3 protein: CASGPGDRGRGYTF; CDR3 length: 14; V gene: TRBV7-3; J gene: TRBJ1-2
CDR3 protein: CASSLELAGPWGGTDTQYF; CDR3 length: 19; V gene: TRBV7-2; J gene: TRBJ2-3
CDR3 protein: CASSSNQAFF; CDR3 length: 10; V gene: TRBV7-9; J gene: TRBJ1-1
CDR3 protein: CASSLEGAGARETQYF; CDR3 length: 16; V gene: TRBV4-2; J gene: TRBJ2-5
CDR3 protein: CTSSRRELRAGEYNEQFF; CDR3 length: 18; V gene: TRBV1; J gene: TRBJ2-1
CDR3 protein: CASSLSGETTEQYF; CDR3 length: 14; V gene: TRBV5-1; J gene: TRBJ2-7
CDR3 protein: CASRSGGNEKLFF; CDR3 length: 13; V gene: TRBV6-5; J gene: TRBJ1-4
CDR3 protein: CASSEPGLAASIAKNIQYF; CDR3 length: 19; V gene: TRBV5-1; J gene: TRBJ2-4
CDR3 protein: CASSEFNGLRGAYEQYF; CDR3 length: 17; V gene: TRBV2; J gene: TRBJ2-7
CDR3 protein: CASRDSSISSNEQFF; CDR3 length: 15; V gene: TRBV10-1; J gene: TRBJ2-1
CDR3 protein: CAWSAKGHSRTSSYEQYF; CDR3 length: 18; V gene: TRBV30; J gene: TRBJ2-7
CDR3 protein: CASSPRLGFNVNEQFF; CDR3 length: 16; V gene: TRBV7-7; J gene: TRBJ2-1
CDR3 protein: CATSRDLGEDTQYF; CDR3 length: 14; V gene: TRBV15; J gene: TRBJ2-3
CDR3 protein: CASSLRLAGFSGANVLTF; CDR3 length: 18; V gene: TRBV4-3; J gene: TRBJ2-6
CDR3 protein: CASSVSDRDNYGYTF; CDR3 length: 15; V gene: TRBV9; J gene: TRBJ1-2
CDR3 protein: CASRARQGSFDEQFF; CDR3 length: 15; V gene: TRBV6-1; J gene: TRBJ2-1
CDR3 protein: CAWSVNRGEAFF; CDR3 length: 12; V gene: TRBV30; J gene: TRBJ1-1
CDR3 protein: CASSPPSERDTQYF; CDR3 length: 14; V gene: TRBV18; J gene: TRBJ2-3
CDR3 protein: CASSIETGPASYTF; CDR3 length: 14; V gene: TRBV18; J gene: TRBJ1-2
CDR3 protein: CASSLDLGGNQPQHF; CDR3 length: 15; V gene: TRBV11-2; J gene: TRBJ1-5
CDR3 protein: CASSTPIQGSEQYF; CDR3 length: 14; V gene: TRBV5-6; J gene: TRBJ2-7
CDR3 protein: CASSLDPGGAQHF; CDR3 length: 13; V gene: TRBV11-2; J gene: TRBJ1-5